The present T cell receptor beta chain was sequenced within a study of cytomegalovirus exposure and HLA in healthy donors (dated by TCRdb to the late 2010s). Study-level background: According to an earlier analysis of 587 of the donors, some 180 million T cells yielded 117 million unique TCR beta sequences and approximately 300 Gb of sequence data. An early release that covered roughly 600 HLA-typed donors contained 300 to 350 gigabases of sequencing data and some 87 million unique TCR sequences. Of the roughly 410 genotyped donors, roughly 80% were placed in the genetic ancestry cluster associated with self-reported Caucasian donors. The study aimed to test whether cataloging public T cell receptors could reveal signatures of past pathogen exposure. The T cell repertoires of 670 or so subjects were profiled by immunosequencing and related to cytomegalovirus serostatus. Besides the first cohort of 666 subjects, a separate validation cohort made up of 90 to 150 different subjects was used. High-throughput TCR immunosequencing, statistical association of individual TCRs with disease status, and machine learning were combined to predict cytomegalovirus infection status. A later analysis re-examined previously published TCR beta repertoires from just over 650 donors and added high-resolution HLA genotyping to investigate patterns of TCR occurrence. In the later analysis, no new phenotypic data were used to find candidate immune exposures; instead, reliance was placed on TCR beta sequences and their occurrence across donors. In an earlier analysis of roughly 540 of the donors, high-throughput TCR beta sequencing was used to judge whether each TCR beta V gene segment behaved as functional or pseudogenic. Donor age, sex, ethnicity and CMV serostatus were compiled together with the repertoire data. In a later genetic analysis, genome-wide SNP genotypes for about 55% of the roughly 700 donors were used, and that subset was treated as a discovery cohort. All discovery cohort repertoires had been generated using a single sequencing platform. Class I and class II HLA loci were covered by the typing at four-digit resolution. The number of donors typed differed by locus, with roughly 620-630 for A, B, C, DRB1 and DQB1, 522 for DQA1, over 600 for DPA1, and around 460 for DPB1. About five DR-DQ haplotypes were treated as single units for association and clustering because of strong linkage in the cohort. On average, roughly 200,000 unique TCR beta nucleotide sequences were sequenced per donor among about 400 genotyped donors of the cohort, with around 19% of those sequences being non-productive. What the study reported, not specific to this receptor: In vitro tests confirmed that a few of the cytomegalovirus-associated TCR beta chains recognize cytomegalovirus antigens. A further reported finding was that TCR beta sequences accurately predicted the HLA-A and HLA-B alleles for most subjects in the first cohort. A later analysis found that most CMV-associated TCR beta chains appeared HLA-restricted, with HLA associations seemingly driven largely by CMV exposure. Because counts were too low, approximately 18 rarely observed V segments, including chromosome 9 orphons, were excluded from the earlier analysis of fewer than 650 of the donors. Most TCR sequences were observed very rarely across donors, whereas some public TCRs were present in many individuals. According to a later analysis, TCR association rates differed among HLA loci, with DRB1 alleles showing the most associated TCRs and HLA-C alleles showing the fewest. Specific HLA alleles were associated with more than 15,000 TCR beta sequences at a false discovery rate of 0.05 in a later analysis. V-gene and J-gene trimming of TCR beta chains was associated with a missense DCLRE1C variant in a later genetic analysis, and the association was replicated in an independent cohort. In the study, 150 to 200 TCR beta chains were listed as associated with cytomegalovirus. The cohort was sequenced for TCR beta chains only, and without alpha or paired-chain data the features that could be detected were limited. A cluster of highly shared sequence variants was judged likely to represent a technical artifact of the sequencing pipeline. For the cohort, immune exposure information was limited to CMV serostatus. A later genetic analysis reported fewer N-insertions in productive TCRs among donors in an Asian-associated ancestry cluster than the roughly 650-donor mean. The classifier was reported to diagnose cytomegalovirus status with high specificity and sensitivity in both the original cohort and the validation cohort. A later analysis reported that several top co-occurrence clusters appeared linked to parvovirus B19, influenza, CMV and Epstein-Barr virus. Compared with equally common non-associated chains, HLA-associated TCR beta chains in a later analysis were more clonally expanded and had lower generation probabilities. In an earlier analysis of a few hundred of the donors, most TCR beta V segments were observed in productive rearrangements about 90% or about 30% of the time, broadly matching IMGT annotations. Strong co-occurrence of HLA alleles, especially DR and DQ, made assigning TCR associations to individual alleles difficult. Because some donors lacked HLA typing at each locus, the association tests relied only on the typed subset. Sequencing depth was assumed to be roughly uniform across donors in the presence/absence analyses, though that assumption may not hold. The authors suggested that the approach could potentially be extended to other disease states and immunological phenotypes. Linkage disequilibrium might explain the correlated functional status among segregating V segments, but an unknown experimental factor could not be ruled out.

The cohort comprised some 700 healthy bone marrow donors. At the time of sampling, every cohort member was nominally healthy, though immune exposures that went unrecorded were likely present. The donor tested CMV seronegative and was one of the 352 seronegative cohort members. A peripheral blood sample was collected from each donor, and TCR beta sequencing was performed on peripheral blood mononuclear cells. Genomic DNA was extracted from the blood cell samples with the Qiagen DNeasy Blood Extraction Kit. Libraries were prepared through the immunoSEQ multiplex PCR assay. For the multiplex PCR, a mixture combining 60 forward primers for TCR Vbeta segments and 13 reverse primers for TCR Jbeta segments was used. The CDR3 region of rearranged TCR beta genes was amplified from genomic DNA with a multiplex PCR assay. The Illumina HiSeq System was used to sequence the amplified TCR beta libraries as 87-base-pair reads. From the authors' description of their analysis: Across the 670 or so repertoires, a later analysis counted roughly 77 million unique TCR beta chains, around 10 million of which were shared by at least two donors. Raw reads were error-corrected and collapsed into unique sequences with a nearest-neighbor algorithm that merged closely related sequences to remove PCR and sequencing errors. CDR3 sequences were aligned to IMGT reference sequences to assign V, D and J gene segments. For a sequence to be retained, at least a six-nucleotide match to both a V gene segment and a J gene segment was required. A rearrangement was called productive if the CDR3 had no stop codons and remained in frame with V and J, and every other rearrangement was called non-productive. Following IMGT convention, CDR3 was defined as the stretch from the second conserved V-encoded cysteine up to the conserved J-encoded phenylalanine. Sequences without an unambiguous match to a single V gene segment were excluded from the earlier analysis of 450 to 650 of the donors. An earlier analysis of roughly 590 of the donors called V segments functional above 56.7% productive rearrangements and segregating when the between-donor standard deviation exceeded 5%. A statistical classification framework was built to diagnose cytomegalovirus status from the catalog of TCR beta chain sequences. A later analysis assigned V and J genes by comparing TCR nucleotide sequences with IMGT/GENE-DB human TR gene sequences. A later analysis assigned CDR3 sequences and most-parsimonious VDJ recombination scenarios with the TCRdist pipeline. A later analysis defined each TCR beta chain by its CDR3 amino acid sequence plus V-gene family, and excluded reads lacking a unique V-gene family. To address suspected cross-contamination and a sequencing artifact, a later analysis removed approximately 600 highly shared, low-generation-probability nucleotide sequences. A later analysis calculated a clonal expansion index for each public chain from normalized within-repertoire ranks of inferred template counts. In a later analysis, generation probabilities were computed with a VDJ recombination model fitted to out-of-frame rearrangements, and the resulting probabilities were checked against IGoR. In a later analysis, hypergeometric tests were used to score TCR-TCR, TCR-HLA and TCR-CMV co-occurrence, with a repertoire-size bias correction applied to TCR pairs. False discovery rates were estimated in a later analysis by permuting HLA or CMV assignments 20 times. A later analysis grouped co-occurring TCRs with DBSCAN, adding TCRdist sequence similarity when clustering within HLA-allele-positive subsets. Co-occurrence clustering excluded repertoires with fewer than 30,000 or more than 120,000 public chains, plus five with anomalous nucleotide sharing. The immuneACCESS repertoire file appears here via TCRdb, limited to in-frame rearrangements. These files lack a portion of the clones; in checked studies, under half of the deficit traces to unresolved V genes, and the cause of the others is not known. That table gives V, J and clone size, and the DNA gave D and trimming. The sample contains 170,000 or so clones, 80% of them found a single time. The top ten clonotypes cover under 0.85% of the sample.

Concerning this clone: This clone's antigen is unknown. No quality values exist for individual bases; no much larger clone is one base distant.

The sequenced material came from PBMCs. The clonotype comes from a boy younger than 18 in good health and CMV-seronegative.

The DNA sequence is given as TGTGCCAGCCGAGGGGGGGCTCCGGGCACCGGGGAGCTGTTTTTT. It is translated as CASRGGAPGTGELFF. Rearrangement joined TRBV6-5 to TRBJ2-2; a weak D assignment points to TRBD2 (7 bases agree). The CDR3 covers 15 residues, taking in both the cysteine and the phenylalanine. Only the CDR3 part of the read is kept: 45 bases, read in frame from the first base. In the germline V gene, CDR1 corresponds to MNHEY and CDR2 to SVGAGI. The germline ends are 17 bases apart after V is trimmed by 8 bases and J by 4 bases.